Listed here are 14 T cell receptor beta chains from one sample, sequenced in a study of regulatory T cells in long-lasting Graves disease. In building TCR beta libraries, iRepertoire HTBI primers were used together with Arm-PCR of CDR3 regions. One entry per CDR3 protein results from TCRdb running MiXCR on the multiplex PCR reads. The sample shows about 430,000 distinct CDR3 sequences, around 20% of them seen only once. Time point reported: persistent/refractory GD, antithyroid drugs over 5 years with positive TRAb. Scientists built the TCR library using RNA that was extracted from PBMCs. The sample consisted of peripheral blood mononuclear cells (PBMCs), taken when the disease was refractory, from a patient treated with antithyroid drugs. These receptors were collected from a female donor with Graves disease.

This rearrangement joins TRBV14 to TRBJ2-2, with D perhaps matching TRBD1 (6 bases). Germline CDR1 SGHDN, CDR2 FVKESK. V dropped 4 bases and J dropped 1 base, with 13 bases sitting between them. CDR3 length: 16 residues. Written as DNA, the CDR3 is TGTGCCAGCAGCCTTGATGCAGGGGTGAACACCGGGGAGCTGTTTTTT. Its protein is CASSLDAGVNTGELFF. The variable domain in full, completed from reference TRBV14 and TRBJ2-2, reads EAGVTQFPSHSVIEKGQTVTLRCDPISGHDNLYWYRRVMGKEIKFLLHFVKESKQDESGMPNNRFLAERTGGTYSTLKVQPAELEDSGVYFCASSLDAGVNTGELFFGEGSRLTVL.

This clonotype was counted at least ten times. A read error may be the cause here, since a much bigger clone is one base away. The rearrangement uses TRBV12-3 or TRBV12-4 and TRBJ1-1; D remains unclear. The CDR3 contains 14 residues. The CDR3 here is CASSLTGMNTKAFF. CDR3 coding DNA: TGTGCCAGCAGTTTAACCGGCATGAACACTAAAGCTTTCTTT.

The chain is built from TRBV20-1 and TRBJ2-3; D is possibly TRBD1 or TRBD2 (5 bases each). This CDR3 comprises 16 residues. V shed 0 bases and J shed 2 bases, with 15 bases lying between them. CDR1 and CDR2 from the germline V gene are DFQATT and SNEGSKA (reference sequence). The CDR3 is CSARDLIGTSTDTQYF. The CDR3 DNA sequence: TGCAGTGCTAGAGACCTCATTGGGACCTCCACAGATACGCAGTATTTT.

This clonotype was observed at least ten times. The genes are TRBV11-2 and TRBJ2-5; 7 bases match TRBD2. The CDR3 contains 14 residues. Losses at the gene ends were 2 bases for V and 5 bases for J; bases not matched to a gene: 5. CDR1 SGHAT and CDR2 FQNNGV come from the germline V gene. The DNA for the CDR3 is TGTGCCAGCAGCTTATCGGGAGGCGGCGAGACCCAGTACTTC. It codes for CASSLSGGGETQYF.

As to this clonotype: A much larger clone differs from this one at a single base, so this may be a read error. V usage is TRBV20-1 and J usage is TRBJ2-7; 10 bases are a match to TRBD2. Germline CDR1 DFQATT, CDR2 SNEGSKA (reference sequence). This CDR3 has 14 residues. This CDR3 reads CSARWTSGGYGQYF. The CDR3 DNA is TGCAGTGCTAGGTGGACTAGCGGAGGGTACGGGCAGTACTTC.

There are a few counts of this clonotype. The rearrangement uses TRBV20-1 and TRBJ1-6; 7 bases align to TRBD1. V lost 5 bases and J lost 7; bases outside the gene matches: 5. The V gene's germline CDR1 is DFQATT and CDR2 SNEGSKA (reference sequence). The CDR3 loop spans 13 amino acids. The CDR3 spells CSASGTANSPLHF. The CDR3 coding sequence is TGCAGTGCTTCCGGGACAGCCAATTCACCCCTCCACTTT.

In the case of this clonotype: The likely explanation is a read error, given a far larger clone one base away. This chain links TRBV12-3 or TRBV12-4 with TRBJ2-6; maybe TRBD1 (6 bases). CDR3 length equals 13 residues. The CDR3 DNA follows: TGTGCCACACAGGGAAGTGGGGCCAACGTCATGACTTTC. This translates into CATQGSGANVMTF.

This clonotype was recorded once. The V and J genes are TRBV4-2 and TRBJ2-2; TRBD2 agrees at 8 bases. The ends lost 2 bases at V and 0 bases at J; junction bases unmatched: 8. CDR3 length equals 18 residues. Germline V lookup: CDR1 LGHNA, CDR2 YNFKEQ. CDR3 region: CASSQFATSETNTGELFF. The CDR3 DNA sequence: TGTGCCAGCAGCCAATTTGCGACTAGCGAAACGAACACCGGGGAGCTGTTTTTT.

With respect to this clonotype: This is likely an artifact of a read error, given a far larger clone one base away. The rearrangement links TRBV6-2 or TRBV6-3 to TRBJ2-5, with TRBD2 identical over 14 bases. The V gene end was trimmed by 9 bases and the J gene end by 10 bases; junction bases not matched to a gene: 7. Germline CDR1 and CDR2: MNHEY and SVGEGT. CDR3 size: 13 residues. The CDR3 coding sequence is TGTGCCAGGAGTATTGGACTAGCGGGAGGCCAGTACTTC. Translation gives CARSIGLAGGQYF.

This clonotype has only a few counts. The genes are TRBV28 and TRBJ2-2; 7 nucleotides align to TRBD2. Germline values: CDR1 MDHEN, CDR2 SYDVKM. The CDR3 extends over 13 amino acids. The DNA for the CDR3 is TGTGCGACCGGCGGGGGAAACACCGGGGAGCTGTTTTTT. Its protein is CATGGGNTGELFF.

This clonotype was counted once. CDR3 DNA sequence: TGTGCCAGCAGTTACGGCCGAGCAACTAATGAAAAACTGTTTTTT. Protein sequence: CASSYGRATNEKLFF. This chain connects TRBV6-5 to TRBJ1-4; D call uncertain. Germline V gene lookup returns CDR1 MNHEY and CDR2 SVGAGI. Trimming shortened V by 2 bases and J by 0 bases, and 7 bases separated the two germline ends. CDR3 length: 15 residues.

This clonotype was seen ten or more times. V usage is TRBV2 and J usage is TRBJ2-5; tentatively, D is TRBD1 or TRBD2 (5 bases each). V lost 5 bases to trimming and J lost 0 bases, with 10 bases between them. Germline V lookup: CDR1 SNHLY, CDR2 FYNNEI. This CDR3 region has 14 residues. In DNA form, the CDR3 reads TGTGCCAGCAGTCGAGGGGATTACCAAGAGACCCAGTACTTC. Protein sequence: CASSRGDYQETQYF.

This clonotype was counted once. Given a much more abundant clone one base away, this may be a read error. The rearrangement joins TRBV28 to TRBJ2-5, with D perhaps TRBD1 (6 bases). The CDR3 spans 14 residues. Germline V gene data show CDR1 as MDHEN and CDR2 as SYDVKM. V dropped 3 bases and J dropped 4 bases, with 12 bases sitting between them. The CDR3 loop is CASSLLSDRETQYF. The DNA of the CDR3 is TGTGCCAGCAGTTTGCTATCGGACAGAGAGACCCAGTACTTC.

This clonotype was counted between two and nine times. The chain employs TRBV4-1 and TRBJ2-7, with no clear D. V was clipped by 0 bases and J by 2 bases, with 11 bases between them. The CDR3 sequence is 15 residues long. CDR1 MGHRA and CDR2 YSYEKL come from the germline V gene. CDR3 region: CASSQDPQATYEQYF. In DNA form, the CDR3 reads TGCGCCAGCAGCCAAGATCCTCAGGCGACCTACGAGCAGTACTTC.